This T cell receptor beta chain stems from a study of OX40 agonist ivuxolimab in advanced cancers. Method: immunoSEQ multiplex PCR; TCRdb's copy keeps in-frame clones and lacks some. In the table there are 22,000 or so clones, approximately 86% of which are singletons. This sequence originates from an adult with an advanced solid tumor such as melanoma, head and neck, liver or kidney cancer. This material consisted of CD4+ or CD8+ T cells sorted from blood, taken in a trial of the OX40 agonist ivuxolimab.

CDR3 DNA sequence: TGTGCCAGCAGTGAATCAATCTCCTACGAGCAGTACTTC. Translating it yields CASSESISYEQYF. This rearrangement joins TRBV2 to TRBJ2-7; D is unresolved. Trimming took 2 bases from V and 0 from J, leaving 5 bases between them. The CDR3 consists of 13 residues. Per germline, CDR1 SNHLY and CDR2 FYNNEI.